The rows below give T cell receptor beta chains drawn from one sample of a study of early T cells in non-severe SARS-CoV-2 infection. One entry per CDR3 protein results from TCRdb running MiXCR on the 5' RACE reads. The repertoire holds about 53,000 distinct CDR3 sequences, with more than 10% as singletons. Material: whole blood, obtained at baseline. Source of these receptors: an adult who was a healthcare worker with PCR-confirmed SARS-CoV-2 infection or an uninfected control (not recorded which). CDR3s include the opening cysteine and the closing phenylalanine or tryptophan. Each record gives: clone size, D gene, J gene, V gene, CDR3 protein, CDR3 DNA. The D gene is left open where the match is weak. Size tells how often a clone was seen (once, few, many) or the class of an expanded clone, and some rows leave it out.

NA | NA | TRBJ2-1 | TRBV12-3/TRBV12-4 | CASSFRNREQFF | TGTGCCAGCAGTTTTAGGAACAGGGAGCAGTTCTTC
few | NA | TRBJ2-7 | TRBV18 | CASSPESAPSYEQYF | TGTGCCAGCTCACCCGAGTCTGCCCCTTCCTACGAGCAGTACTTC
few | NA | TRBJ1-6 | TRBV7-9 | CASLGTGPLHF | TGTGCCAGCTTAGGTACTGGGCCCCTCCACTTT
many | NA | TRBJ1-1 | TRBV7-9 | CASSLQSLNTEAFF | TGTGCCAGCAGCTTACAGAGCCTGAACACTGAAGCTTTCTTT
few | TRBD2 | TRBJ2-5 | TRBV6-1 | CASRLAGVQETQYF | TGTGCCAGCAGACTAGCGGGAGTCCAAGAGACCCAGTACTTC
many | NA | TRBJ2-1 | TRBV6-6 | CASTHWGSVLNEQFF | TGTGCCAGCACCCATTGGGGCTCGGTTCTGAATGAGCAGTTCTTC
NA | NA | TRBJ2-6 | TRBV12-3/TRBV12-4 | CASSPGSGANVLTF | TGTGCCAGCAGTCCAGGGTCTGGGGCCAACGTCCTGACTTTC
NA | TRBD1 | TRBJ1-1 | TRBV7-9 | CASSTGATEAFF | TGTGCCAGCAGCACAGGGGCCACTGAAGCTTTCTTT
few | TRBD2 | TRBJ2-7 | TRBV20-1 | CSATGTSGRALHEQYF | TGCAGTGCCACTGGGACTAGCGGGAGGGCCTTACACGAGCAGTACTTC
many | NA | TRBJ2-2 | TRBV24-1 | CATFSPRGLYTGELFF | TGTGCCACCTTCTCCCCCAGGGGACTTTACACCGGGGAGCTGTTTTTT
NA | NA | TRBJ2-4 | TRBV23-1 | CASSHRVEGPIQYF | TGCGCCAGCAGTCACCGGGTGGAGGGGCCCATTCAGTACTTC
NA | TRBD1 | TRBJ2-7 | TRBV27 | CASRHGQGVSYEQYF | TGTGCCAGCAGACACGGACAGGGGGTCTCCTACGAGCAGTACTTC
few | NA | TRBJ1-1 | TRBV7-3 | CASSQYHMQQKNTEAFF | TGTGCCAGCAGCCAATACCACATGCAACAGAAGAACACTGAAGCTTTCTTT
many | TRBD2 | TRBJ2-1 | TRBV28 | CASSSQGLVGQRYNEQFF | TGTGCCAGCAGTTCTCAGGGACTAGTCGGTCAAAGGTACAATGAGCAGTTCTTC
NA | NA | TRBJ1-5 | TRBV12-3/TRBV12-4 | CASSLSQPQHF | TGTGCCAGCAGTCTTAGTCAGCCCCAGCATTTT
few | TRBD2 | TRBJ2-3 | TRBV10-1 | CASGRGGEPDTQYF | TGCGCCAGCGGACGGGGGGGAGAACCCGATACGCAGTATTTT
NA | NA | TRBJ2-5 | TRBV20-1 | CSTRSTLETQYF | TGCAGTACTAGGAGTACTTTGGAGACCCAGTACTTC
NA | TRBD2 | TRBJ2-3 | TRBV2 | CASSVPGLATDTQYF | TGTGCCAGCAGTGTTCCGGGACTAGCGACAGATACGCAGTATTTT
few | TRBD1 | TRBJ1-2 | TRBV4-1 | CASSQDERTGGNYGYTF | TGCGCCAGCAGCCAAGATGAGAGGACAGGGGGAAACTATGGCTACACCTTC
many | TRBD2 | TRBJ2-1 | TRBV11-2 | CASSSGLAVGGEQFF | TGTGCCAGCAGCTCGGGACTAGCGGTCGGGGGTGAGCAGTTCTTC
few | NA | TRBJ2-1 | TRBV7-8 | CASSLGAHEQFF | TGTGCCAGCAGCTTAGGTGCCCATGAGCAGTTCTTC
NA | NA | TRBJ2-3 | TRBV9 | CASSVLVGDTQYF | TGTGCCAGCAGCGTATTAGTGGGCGATACGCAGTATTTT
many | NA | TRBJ2-2 | TRBV5-4 | CASGPGNTGELFF | TGTGCCAGCGGACCCGGGAACACCGGGGAGCTGTTTTTT
many | NA | TRBJ2-7 | TRBV15 | CATSRANGRSEQYF | TGTGCCACCAGCAGAGCGAACGGGAGAAGCGAGCAGTACTTC
NA | NA | TRBJ2-5 | TRBV4-2 | CVSMGGYQETQYF | TGTGTCAGCATGGGGGGATACCAAGAGACCCAGTACTTC
NA | TRBD1 | TRBJ1-2 | TRBV20-1 | CSPRTVGQNYGYTF | TGCAGTCCAAGGACGGTGGGACAGAACTATGGCTACACCTTC
NA | NA | TRBJ2-7 | TRBV25-1 | CASSGPFEQYF | TGTGCCAGCAGTGGACCCTTCGAGCAGTACTTC
NA | TRBD2 | TRBJ2-7 | TRBV4-1 | CASSHMSGSSYEQYF | TGCGCCAGCAGCCACATGAGCGGGAGCTCCTACGAGCAGTACTTC
NA | TRBD2 | TRBJ2-2 | TRBV10-2 | CASSVAGVYTGELFF | TGCGCCAGCAGTGTAGCGGGAGTATATACCGGGGAGCTGTTTTTT
many | NA | TRBJ2-3 | TRBV5-1 | CASSNIRESDTQYF | TGCGCCAGCAGTAACATCCGGGAGTCAGATACGCAGTATTTT
NA | NA | TRBJ1-2 | TRBV27 | CASSLSSRADLTGYTF | TGTGCCAGCAGTTTATCGAGCAGGGCGGACCTGACCGGCTACACCTTC
few | TRBD1 | TRBJ1-6 | TRBV7-3 | CASSLNPTGDSPLHF | TGTGCCAGCAGCTTAAATCCGACAGGGGATTCACCCCTCCACTTT
few | TRBD2 | TRBJ2-3 | TRBV29-1 | CSANTGTITDTQYF | TGCAGCGCAAACACCGGGACTATCACAGATACGCAGTATTTT
NA | TRBD1 | TRBJ2-2 | TRBV7-2 | CASSLGTGTPGELFF | TGTGCCAGCAGCTTAGGGACAGGGACGCCCGGGGAGCTGTTTTTT
few | TRBD2 | TRBJ2-1 | TRBV20-1 | CSAYLAGGPRNEQFF | TGCAGTGCTTACCTAGCGGGAGGGCCTCGGAATGAGCAGTTCTTC
many | NA | TRBJ2-1 | TRBV27 | CASSSRTPKVTNEQFF | TGTGCCAGCAGTTCTCGGACACCGAAAGTTACAAATGAGCAGTTCTTC
many | TRBD2 | TRBJ2-7 | TRBV12-3/TRBV12-4 | CASKPSGFNYEQYF | TGTGCCAGCAAACCTAGCGGGTTTAACTACGAGCAGTACTTC
few | NA | TRBJ2-1 | TRBV6-2/TRBV6-3 | CASSLPVGEQFF | TGTGCCAGCAGTCTCCCGGTGGGTGAGCAGTTCTTC
NA | NA | TRBJ2-5 | TRBV20-1 | CSARRDSRETQYF | TGCAGTGCTAGGCGGGACTCGAGGGAGACCCAGTACTTC
few | NA | TRBJ2-7 | TRBV5-1 | CASSLAPGLNSYEQYF | TGCGCCAGCAGCTTAGCCCCGGGACTCAACTCCTACGAGCAGTACTTC
few | TRBD1 | TRBJ1-2 | TRBV10-3 | CAISESEGQGDYGYTF | TGTGCCATCAGTGAGTCAGAGGGACAGGGCGACTATGGCTACACCTTC
NA | NA | TRBJ2-7 | TRBV5-4 | CASSLGTSFYEQYF | TGTGCCAGCAGCTTGGGAACGAGTTTCTACGAGCAGTACTTC
NA | TRBD1 | TRBJ2-7 | TRBV9 | CASSVTGTGPYEQYF | TGTGCCAGCAGCGTAACCGGGACAGGGCCCTACGAGCAGTACTTC
NA | NA | TRBJ2-5 | TRBV5-5 | CASSVQSGTQYF | TGTGCCAGCAGCGTACAGTCGGGGACCCAGTACTTC